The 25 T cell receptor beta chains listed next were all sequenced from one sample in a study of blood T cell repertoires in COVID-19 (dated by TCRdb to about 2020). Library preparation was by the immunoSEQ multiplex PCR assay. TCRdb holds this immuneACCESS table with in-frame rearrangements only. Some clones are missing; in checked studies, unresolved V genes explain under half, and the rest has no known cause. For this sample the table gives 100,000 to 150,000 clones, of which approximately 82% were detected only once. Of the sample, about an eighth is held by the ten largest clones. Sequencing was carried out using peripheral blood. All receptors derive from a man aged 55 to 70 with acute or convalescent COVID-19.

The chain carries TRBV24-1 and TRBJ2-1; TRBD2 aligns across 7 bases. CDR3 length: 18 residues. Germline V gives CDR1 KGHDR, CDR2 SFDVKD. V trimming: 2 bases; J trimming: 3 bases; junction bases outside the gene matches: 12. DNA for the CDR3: TGTGCCACCAGTGATTCCCAATCTAAGCGGGGTTTCTACAATGAGCAGTTCTTC. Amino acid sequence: CATSDSQSKRGFYNEQFF.

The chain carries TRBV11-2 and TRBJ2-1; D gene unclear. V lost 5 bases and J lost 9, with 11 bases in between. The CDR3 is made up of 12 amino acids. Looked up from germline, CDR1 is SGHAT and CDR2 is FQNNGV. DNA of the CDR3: TGTGCCAGCAGCGCCGTTGAGGCTGAGCAGTTCTTC. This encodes CASSAVEAEQFF.

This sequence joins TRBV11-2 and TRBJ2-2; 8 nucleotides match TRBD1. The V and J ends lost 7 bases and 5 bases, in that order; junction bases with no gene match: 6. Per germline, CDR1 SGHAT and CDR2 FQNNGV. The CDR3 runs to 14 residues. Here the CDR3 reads CASNRGAGTGELFF. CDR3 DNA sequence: TGTGCCAGCAACAGGGGGGCGGGAACCGGGGAGCTGTTTTTT. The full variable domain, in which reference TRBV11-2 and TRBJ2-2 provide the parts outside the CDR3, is EAGVAQSPRYKIIEKRQSVAFWCNPISGHATLYWYQQILGQGPKLLIQFQNNGVVDDSQLPKDRFSAERLKGVDSTLKIQPAKLEDSAVYLCASNRGAGTGELFFGEGSRLTVL.

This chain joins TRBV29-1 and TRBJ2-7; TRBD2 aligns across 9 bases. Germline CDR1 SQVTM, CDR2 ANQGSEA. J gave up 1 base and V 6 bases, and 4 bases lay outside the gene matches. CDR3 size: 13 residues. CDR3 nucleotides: TGCAGCGTGAAGACTAGCGGTTCCTACGAGCAGTACTTC. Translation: CSVKTSGSYEQYF.

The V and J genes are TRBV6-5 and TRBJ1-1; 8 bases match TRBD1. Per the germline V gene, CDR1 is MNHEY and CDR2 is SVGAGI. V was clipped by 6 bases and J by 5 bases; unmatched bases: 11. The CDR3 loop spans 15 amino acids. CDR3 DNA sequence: TGTGCCAGCAGCCTAGAAACAGGGGGTTATACTGAAGCTTTCTTT. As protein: CASSLETGGYTEAFF.

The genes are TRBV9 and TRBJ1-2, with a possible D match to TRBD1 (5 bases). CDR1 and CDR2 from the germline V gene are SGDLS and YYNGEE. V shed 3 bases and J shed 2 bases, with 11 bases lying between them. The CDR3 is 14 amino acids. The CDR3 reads CASSARTYNYGYTF. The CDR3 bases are TGTGCCAGCAGCGCCCGGACATACAACTATGGCTACACCTTC.

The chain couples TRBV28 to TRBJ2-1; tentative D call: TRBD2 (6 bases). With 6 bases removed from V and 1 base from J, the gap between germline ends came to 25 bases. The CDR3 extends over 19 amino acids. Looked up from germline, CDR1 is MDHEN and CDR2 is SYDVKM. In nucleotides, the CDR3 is TGTGCCAGCAGCCCGCTCTCGCGGGGTGGACGGGGATCCTACAATGAGCAGTTCTTC. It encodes CASSPLSRGGRGSYNEQFF.

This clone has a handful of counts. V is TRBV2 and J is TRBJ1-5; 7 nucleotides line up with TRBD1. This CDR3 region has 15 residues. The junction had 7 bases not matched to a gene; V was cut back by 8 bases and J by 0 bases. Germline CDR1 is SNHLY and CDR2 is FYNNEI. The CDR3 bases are TGTGCCAGCGAGGGACAGACTTATAGCAATCAGCCCCAGCATTTT. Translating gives CASEGQTYSNQPQHF.

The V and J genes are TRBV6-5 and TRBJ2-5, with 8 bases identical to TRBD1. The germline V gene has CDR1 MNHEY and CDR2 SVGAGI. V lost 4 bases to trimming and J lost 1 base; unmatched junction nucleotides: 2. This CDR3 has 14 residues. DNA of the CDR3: TGTGCCAGCAGTTTGACAGGGGCCCAAGAGACCCAGTACTTC. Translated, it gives CASSLTGAQETQYF.

As DNA, the CDR3 is TGTGCCACCAGCGGGTACCTCACCGGGAGCGGAACCGGGGAGCTGTTTTTT. Its protein is CATSGYLTGSGTGELFF. The chain carries TRBV15 and TRBJ2-2, with TRBD2 as a possible D gene (6 bases). Germline V gives CDR1 LNHNV, CDR2 YYDKDF (reference sequence). There are 17 residues in the CDR3. V shed 5 bases and J shed 5 bases, with 21 bases lying between them.

The CDR3 DNA is TGTGCCTGGAGTGTGGTCACTGTCACGGGCCTCCACTTT. This gives the protein CAWSVVTVTGLHF. V usage is TRBV30 and J usage is TRBJ1-6; no firm D call. The CDR3 spans 13 residues. V lost 0 bases to trimming and J lost 15 bases, with 15 bases between them. From germline, CDR1 is GTSNPN and CDR2 SVGIG (reference sequence).

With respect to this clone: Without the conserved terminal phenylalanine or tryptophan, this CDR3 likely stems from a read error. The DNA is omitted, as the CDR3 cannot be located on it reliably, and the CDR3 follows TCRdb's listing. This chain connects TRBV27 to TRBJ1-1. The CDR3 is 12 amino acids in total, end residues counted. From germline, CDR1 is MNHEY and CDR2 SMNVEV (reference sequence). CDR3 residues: CASRSEGRKWTL.

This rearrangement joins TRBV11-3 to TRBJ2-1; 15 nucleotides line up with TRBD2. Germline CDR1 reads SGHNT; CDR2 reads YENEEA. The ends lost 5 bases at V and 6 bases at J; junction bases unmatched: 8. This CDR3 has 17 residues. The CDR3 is CASSPGLAGGPFNEQFF. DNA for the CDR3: TGTGCCAGCAGCCCTGGACTAGCGGGAGGGCCCTTCAATGAGCAGTTCTTC.

The CDR3 region has the DNA TGTGCCAGCAGCTCAAGACAGGGGGCGGTGGGTGGCTACACCTTC. Its translation is CASSSRQGAVGGYTF. This chain uses TRBV7-8 with TRBJ1-2; 10 bases are shared with TRBD1. Trimming removed 4 bases from V and 7 bases from J; junction bases left unmatched: 9. The CDR3 loop spans 15 amino acids. Germline V lookup: CDR1 SGHVS, CDR2 FQNEAQ.

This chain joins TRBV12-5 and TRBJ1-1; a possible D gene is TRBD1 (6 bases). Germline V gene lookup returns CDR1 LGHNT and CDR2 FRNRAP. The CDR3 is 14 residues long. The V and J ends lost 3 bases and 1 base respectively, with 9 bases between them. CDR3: CASGFGTRNTEAFF. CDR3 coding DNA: TGTGCTAGTGGTTTCGGGACAAGGAACACTGAAGCTTTCTTT.

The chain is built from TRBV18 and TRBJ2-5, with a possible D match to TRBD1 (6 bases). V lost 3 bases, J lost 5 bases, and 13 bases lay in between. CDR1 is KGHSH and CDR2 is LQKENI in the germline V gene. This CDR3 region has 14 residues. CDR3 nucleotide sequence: TGTGCCAGCTCACCCGGGACAACCCTGGAGACCCAGTACTTC. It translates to CASSPGTTLETQYF.

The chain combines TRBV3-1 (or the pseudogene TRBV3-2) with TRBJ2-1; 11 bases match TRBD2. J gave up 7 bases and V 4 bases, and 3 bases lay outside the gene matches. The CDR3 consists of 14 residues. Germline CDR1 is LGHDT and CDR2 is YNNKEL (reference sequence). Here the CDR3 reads CASSLAGGPNEQFF. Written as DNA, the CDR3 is TGTGCCAGCAGCCTAGCGGGAGGGCCAAATGAGCAGTTCTTC.

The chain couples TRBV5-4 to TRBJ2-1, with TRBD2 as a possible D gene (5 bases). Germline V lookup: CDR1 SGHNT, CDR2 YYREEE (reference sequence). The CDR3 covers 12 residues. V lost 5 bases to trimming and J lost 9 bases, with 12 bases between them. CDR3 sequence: CASSPWSGEQFF. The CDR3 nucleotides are TGTGCCAGCAGTCCCTGGAGCGGTGAGCAGTTCTTC.

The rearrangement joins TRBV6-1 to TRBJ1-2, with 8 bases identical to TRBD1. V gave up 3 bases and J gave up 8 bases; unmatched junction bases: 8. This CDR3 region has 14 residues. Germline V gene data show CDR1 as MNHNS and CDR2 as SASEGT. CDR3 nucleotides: TGTGCCAGCAGTGAGACAGGGGTATTGGTAGGCTACACCTTC. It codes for CASSETGVLVGYTF.

The CDR3: CASSLRGTAGNTIYF. The DNA of the CDR3 is TGTGCCAGCAGTTTACGGGGGACGGCGGGAAACACCATATATTTT. This chain connects TRBV28 to TRBJ1-3; a possible D gene is TRBD1 (5 bases). V was pared by 2 bases and J by 4 bases, with 12 bases between. CDR3 length: 15 amino acids. Germline CDR1 and CDR2: MDHEN and SYDVKM.

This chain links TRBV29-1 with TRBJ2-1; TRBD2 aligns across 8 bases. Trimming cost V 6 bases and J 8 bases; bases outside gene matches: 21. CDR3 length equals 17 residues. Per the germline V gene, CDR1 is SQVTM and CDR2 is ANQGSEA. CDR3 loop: CSVVGALAGSPGDEQFF. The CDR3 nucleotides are TGCAGCGTGGTGGGTGCATTAGCGGGATCCCCGGGGGATGAGCAGTTCTTC.

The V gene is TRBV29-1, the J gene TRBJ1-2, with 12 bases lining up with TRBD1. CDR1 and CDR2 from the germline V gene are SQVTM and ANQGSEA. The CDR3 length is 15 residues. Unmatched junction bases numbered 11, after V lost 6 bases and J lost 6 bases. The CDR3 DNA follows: TGCAGCGTCAGGGACAGGGGGCGACGGGTTAATGGCTACACCTTC. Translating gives CSVRDRGRRVNGYTF.

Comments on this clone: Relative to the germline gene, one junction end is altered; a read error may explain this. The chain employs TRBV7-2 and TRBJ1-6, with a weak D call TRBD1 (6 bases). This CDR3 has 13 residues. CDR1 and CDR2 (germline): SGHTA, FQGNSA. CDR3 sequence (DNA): TGTGCCAGCAGCGCCTTACAGGGTTCAGCCCTCCACTTT. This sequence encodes CASSALQGSALHF.

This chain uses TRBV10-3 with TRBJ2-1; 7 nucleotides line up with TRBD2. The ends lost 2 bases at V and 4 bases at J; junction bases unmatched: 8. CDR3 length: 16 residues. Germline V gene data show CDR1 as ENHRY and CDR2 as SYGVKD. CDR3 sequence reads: CAISERTSGKYNEQFF. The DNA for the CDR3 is TGTGCCATCAGTGAGAGGACTAGTGGTAAATACAATGAGCAGTTCTTC.

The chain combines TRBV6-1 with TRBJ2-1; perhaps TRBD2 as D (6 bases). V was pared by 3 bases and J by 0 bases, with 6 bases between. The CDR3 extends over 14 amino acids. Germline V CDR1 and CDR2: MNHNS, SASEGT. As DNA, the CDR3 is TGTGCCAGCAGTGACGGGAGCTCCTACAATGAGCAGTTCTTC. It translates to CASSDGSSYNEQFF.